This TCR beta chain was captured in a study of cytomegalovirus exposure and HLA in healthy donors. Study conclusions and caveats: Relative to equally common others, HLA-associated TCR beta chains showed greater clonal expansion in a later analysis.

A remark on this clone: Its antigen remains unknown. This sample also contains other DNA sequences that code for the same CDR3.

Per the germline V gene, CDR1 is MNHNS and CDR2 is SASEGT. The CDR3 totals 14 residues. The V segment lost 5 bases and the J segment 3 bases; nucleotides outside the gene matches: 6. The PCR used 60 Vbeta and 13 Jbeta primers. Here immunoSEQ multiplex PCR was the method, and the copy in TCRdb shows in-frame clones only, minus some. The sample yields about 140,000 clones, around 66% seen once. This rearrangement joins TRBV6-1 to TRBJ1-1; 7 nucleotides match TRBD1. The specimen was PBMCs. This receptor was identified in a woman aged 55-69 years in good health and CMV-seronegative. The CDR3 bases are TGTGCCAGCAGTCGACAGGGCGGCGACACTGAAGCTTTCTTT. Its protein is CASSRQGGDTEAFF.